This T cell receptor beta chain is drawn from a study of cytomegalovirus exposure and HLA in healthy donors (dated by TCRdb to the late 2010s). Broadly, across the study: The 550 to 750 repertoires of the first cohort and the 120 validation repertoires were produced on the same platform, according to a later analysis. The study aimed to test whether signatures of past pathogen exposure could be identified by cataloging public T cell receptors. Besides the first cohort of hundreds of subjects, a separate validation cohort made up of 120 different subjects was used. The study combined high-throughput TCR immunosequencing, statistical association of individual TCRs with disease status, and machine learning to predict cytomegalovirus infection status. The paper's findings and limits, for the study overall: It was suggested by the authors that the approach could potentially be generalized to other disease states and immunological phenotypes. The classifier was reported to diagnose cytomegalovirus status with high specificity and sensitivity in both the original and validation cohorts. Across donors, most TCR sequences were observed very rarely, whereas some public TCRs were present in many individuals. A few of the identified cytomegalovirus-associated TCR beta chains were confirmed in vitro to be specific for cytomegalovirus antigens. A total of about 150 TCR beta chains were listed by the study as associated with cytomegalovirus. In a later analysis, TCRs clustered in the first cohort were found to also tend to co-occur in the 120 validation repertoires, with approximately 94% of cluster scores above 0. The validation cohort had no HLA typing available for a later analysis, so co-occurrence within that cohort was assessed over all 120 or so repertoires.

The donors belonged to the validation cohort of over a hundred subjects, which was separate from the roughly 700-subject first cohort. Libraries were built with the immunoSEQ multiplex PCR assay. The study's own analysis went as follows. A statistical classification framework was built for diagnosing cytomegalovirus status from the catalog of TCR beta chain sequences. TCRdb stores this immuneACCESS table with in-frame sequences only. Part of the clones is absent; in the studies checked, under half of the shortfall reflects unresolved V genes, and no reason is known for the rest. The DNA gave D and trimming, while V, J and clone size come from that table. Recorded for this sample are more than 250,000 clones; about 90% of them occurred a single time. The ten top clones hold about 1% of the sample. Of note for this clone: Its recognized antigen is unknown. No base qualities exist here, and no much larger clone lies one base off it.

This receptor was obtained from a woman aged 30 to 39 in good health and CMV-seropositive. The sample comprised PBMCs.

The CDR3: CASSLDRGGSPLHF. The nucleotide sequence is given as TGTGCCAGCAGCCTCGACAGGGGTGGATCACCCCTCCACTTT. This chain joins TRBV7-9 to TRBJ1-6; TRBD1 agrees with 8 junctional bases. Reading the germline V gene (reference sequence) gives CDR1 SEHNR and CDR2 FQNEAQ. The CDR3 has 14 amino acids, counting the end cysteine and phenylalanine. Of all the DNA, just the CDR3 is kept, 42 bases in frame from base 1. Ends trimmed: V by 5 bases, J by 10 bases; bases unmatched to a gene: 7.